This TCR beta chain was found in a study of cytomegalovirus exposure and HLA in healthy donors. Study conclusions and caveats: Diagnosis of cytomegalovirus status made by the classifier reportedly showed high specificity and sensitivity. The authors confirmed in vitro that three CMV-associated chains were specific for CMV antigens. The finding came from a later analysis; first-cohort TCR clusters tended to co-occur in the 130 or so validation repertoires. It was approximately 170 TCR beta chains that were listed as cytomegalovirus-associated.

Comments on this clone: The target antigen is unknown.

Measured with immunoSEQ multiplex PCR; TCRdb has only the in-frame clones, and not every one. The sample carries some 130,000 clones, approximately 84% recorded once. Per the germline V gene, CDR1 is SGHVS and CDR2 is FNYEAQ. This CDR3 is 14 amino acids long. Trimming took 4 bases from V and 5 from J, leaving 11 bases between them. Sample: PBMCs. This chain uses TRBV7-6 with TRBJ1-4; TRBD1 might be the D (5 bases). The TCR was taken from a man aged 30 to 39 in good health and CMV-seropositive. The CDR3 protein is CASSSTVLNEKLFF. The CDR3 nucleotides are TGTGCCAGCAGCTCGACAGTCCTAAATGAAAAACTGTTTTTT.